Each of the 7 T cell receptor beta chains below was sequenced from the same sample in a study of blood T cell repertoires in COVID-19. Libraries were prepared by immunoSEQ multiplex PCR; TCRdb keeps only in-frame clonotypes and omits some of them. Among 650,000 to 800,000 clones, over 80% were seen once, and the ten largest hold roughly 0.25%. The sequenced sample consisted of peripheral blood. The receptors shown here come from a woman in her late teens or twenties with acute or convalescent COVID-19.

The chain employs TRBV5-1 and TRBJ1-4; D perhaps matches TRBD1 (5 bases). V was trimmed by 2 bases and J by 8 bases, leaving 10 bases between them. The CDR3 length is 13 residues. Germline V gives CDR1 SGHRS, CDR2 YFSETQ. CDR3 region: CASSLGAGEKLFF. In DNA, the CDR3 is TGCGCCAGCAGCTTAGGGGCGGGGGAAAAACTGTTTTTT.

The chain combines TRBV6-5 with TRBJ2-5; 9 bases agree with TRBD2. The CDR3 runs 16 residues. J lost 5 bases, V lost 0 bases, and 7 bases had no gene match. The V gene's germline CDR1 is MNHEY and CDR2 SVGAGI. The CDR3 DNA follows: TGTGCCAGCAGTTACTCTGGGCGGGGGGGTTCGGAGACCCAGTACTTC. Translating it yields CASSYSGRGGSETQYF.

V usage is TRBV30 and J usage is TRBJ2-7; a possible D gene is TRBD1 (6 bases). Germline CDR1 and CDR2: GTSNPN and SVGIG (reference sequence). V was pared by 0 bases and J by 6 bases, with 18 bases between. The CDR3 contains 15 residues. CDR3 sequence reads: CAWSVPGTRGSEQYF. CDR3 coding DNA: TGTGCCTGGAGTGTTCCGGGGACCAGGGGATCCGAGCAGTACTTC.

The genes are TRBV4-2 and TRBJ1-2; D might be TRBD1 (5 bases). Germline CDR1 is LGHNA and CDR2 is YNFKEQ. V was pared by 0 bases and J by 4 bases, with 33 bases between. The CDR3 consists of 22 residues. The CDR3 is CASSQDLGRVSRDTLGGYGYTF. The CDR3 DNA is TGTGCCAGCAGCCAAGATCTGGGGCGAGTTTCTCGTGACACCTTGGGCGGCTATGGCTACACCTTC.

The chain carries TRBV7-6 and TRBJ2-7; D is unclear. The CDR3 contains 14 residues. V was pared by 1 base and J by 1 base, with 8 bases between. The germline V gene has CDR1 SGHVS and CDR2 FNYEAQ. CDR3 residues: CASSLGYGSYEQYF. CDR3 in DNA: TGTGCCAGCAGCTTAGGGTACGGGTCCTACGAGCAGTACTTC.

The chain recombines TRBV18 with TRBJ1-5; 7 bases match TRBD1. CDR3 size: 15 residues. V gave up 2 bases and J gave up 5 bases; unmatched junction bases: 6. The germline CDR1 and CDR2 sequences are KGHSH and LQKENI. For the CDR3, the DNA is TGTGCCAGCTCACCATTTGGGGACAGAGATCAGCCCCAGCATTTT. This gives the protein CASSPFGDRDQPQHF. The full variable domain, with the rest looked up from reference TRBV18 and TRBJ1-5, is NAGVMQNPRHLVRRRGQEARLRCSPMKGHSHVYWYRQLPEEGLKFMVYLQKENIIDESGMPKERFSAEFPKEGPSILRIQQVVRGDSAAYFCASSPFGDRDQPQHFGDGTRLSIL.

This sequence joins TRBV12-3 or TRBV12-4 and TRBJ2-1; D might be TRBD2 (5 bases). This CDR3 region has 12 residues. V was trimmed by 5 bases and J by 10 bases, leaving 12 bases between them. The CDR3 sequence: CASSLGGWEQFF. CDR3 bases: TGTGCCAGCAGTCTAGGAGGATGGGAGCAGTTCTTC.